This T cell receptor beta chain was sequenced for a study of neoadjuvant nivolumab and ipilimumab in lung cancer. In the study overall: Patients got nivolumab 3 mg/kg on days 1, 15 and 29; combination added ipilimumab 1 mg/kg day 1.

The study's findings and limits: From pretherapy to surgery, tumor richness and clonality rose with dual therapy. TCR sequencing covered a small number of samples. Resected-tumor TCR richness correlated positively with pretherapy blood richness.

Here immunoSEQ multiplex PCR was the method, and the copy in TCRdb shows in-frame clones only, minus some. This table holds 8,500 to 10,000 clones, roughly four fifths found once. As regards this clone: Its specificity is not known.

The receptor was derived from an adult with non-small cell lung cancer. Some clones in this sample may be carry-over from other donors' samples. The material was tumor tissue, obtained after neoadjuvant nivolumab, alone or with ipilimumab, at or shortly before surgery.

CDR3 DNA sequence: TGTGCCAGCACCTATGGGACAGGGGGTGAAAAACTGTTTTTT. Translating gives CASTYGTGGEKLFF. The J gene is TRBJ1-4, the V gene TRBV7-9; 11 bases line up with TRBD1. The V gene's germline CDR1 is SEHNR and CDR2 FQNEAQ (reference sequence). The length of the CDR3 is 14 residues. V lost 7 bases to trimming and J lost 7 bases; unmatched junction nucleotides: 5.